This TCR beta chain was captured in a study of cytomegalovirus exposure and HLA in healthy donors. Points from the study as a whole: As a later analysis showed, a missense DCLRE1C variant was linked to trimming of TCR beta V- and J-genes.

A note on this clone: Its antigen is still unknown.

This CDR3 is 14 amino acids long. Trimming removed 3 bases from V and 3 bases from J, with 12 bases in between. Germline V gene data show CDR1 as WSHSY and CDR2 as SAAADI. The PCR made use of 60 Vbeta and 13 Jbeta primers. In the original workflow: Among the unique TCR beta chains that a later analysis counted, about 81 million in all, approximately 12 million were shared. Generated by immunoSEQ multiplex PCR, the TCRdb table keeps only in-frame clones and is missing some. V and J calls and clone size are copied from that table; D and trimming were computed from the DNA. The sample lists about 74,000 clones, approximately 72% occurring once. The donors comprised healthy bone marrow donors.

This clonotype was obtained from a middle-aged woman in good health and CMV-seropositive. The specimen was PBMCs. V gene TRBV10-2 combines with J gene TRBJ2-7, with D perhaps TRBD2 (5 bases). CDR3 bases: TGCGCCAGCAGTGAAGGAGGTCCTCGCTACGAGCAGTACTTC. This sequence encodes CASSEGGPRYEQYF.